This TCR beta chain stems from a study of cytomegalovirus exposure and HLA in healthy donors. Study-wide results and caveats: A cluster of highly shared sequence variants was likely a sequencing artifact. Across donors, sequencing depth was assumed by presence/absence analyses to be roughly uniform. Equally common other TCR beta chains were less clonally expanded than HLA-associated ones, a later analysis found. Segments of the TCR beta V type were, in most cases, productive about 87% or about 30% of the time in an earlier analysis.

Deletions cut 5 bases from V and 1 base from J, with 10 bases between. This CDR3 contains 14 residues. Germline-derived CDR1 and CDR2 are SGHTA and FQGTGA. This PCR relied on a set of 60 Vbeta primers and 13 Jbeta primers. Produced via immunoSEQ multiplex PCR; TCRdb's table is partial and in-frame only. The sample lists about 220,000 clones; approximately 83% were seen once. Comments on this clone: Its antigen is not known.

The source of this sequence is a boy between 2 and 15 years old in good health and CMV-seronegative. Sequenced: PBMCs. The chain employs TRBV7-3 and TRBJ2-3, with a weak D call TRBD2 (5 bases). CDR3 amino acids: CASSGDGGTDTQYF. Here the CDR3 DNA reads TGTGCCAGCAGCGGAGACGGGGGCACAGATACGCAGTATTTT.